A selection of T cell receptor beta chains follows, all from one sample in a study of response to subunit inactivated influenza vaccine. TCRdb fed the RT-PCR reads into MiXCR, producing one record per CDR3 protein. The sample has roughly 550,000 distinct CDR3 sequences, roughly 25% seen once. This sample also belongs to another study, concerning T cells expressing NK-cell markers.

Sequencing used CD4+ T cells sorted from PBMCs, obtained 11 to 12 days after vaccination. The receptors were gathered from a man aged 45-65 years who received an inactivated influenza vaccine. Each CDR3 is given without its conserved first and last residue. Each record gives: V gene, D gene, J gene, CDR3 protein. A D gene is named only where the DNA matches it firmly.

TRBV18,.,TRBJ1-3,ASSPPSSGRNSGNTIY
TRBV9,TRBD1,TRBJ2-1,ASSPHVAGGDEQF
TRBV4-1,TRBD1,TRBJ2-7,ASSPRQGDHEQY
TRBV10-2,TRBD2,TRBJ2-1,ASSESWTSVGEQF
TRBV7-2,.,TRBJ2-7,ASSPRQSYEQY
TRBV14,.,TRBJ2-1,ASSPLGTLRDDEQF
TRBV5-5,TRBD1,TRBJ1-2,ASSDRTGYGYT
TRBV15,.,TRBJ2-7,ATSRDFTYEQY
TRBV14,.,TRBJ2-6,ASSQLFRTGANVLT
TRBV28,.,TRBJ2-3,ASSLNTPDTQY